The source of this T cell receptor beta chain is a study of identifying expanded T cells in peripheral blood. From germline, CDR1 is SGHDT and CDR2 YYEEEE. The CDR3 has 14 residues. The J segment lost 1 base and the V segment lost 6 bases, leaving 3 bases of the junction unmatched. Assay: immunoSEQ multiplex PCR; the TCRdb copy retains only in-frame clones and omits some. The table shows 100,000 or so clones, with around 90% occurring only once. This clone was seen just once. Sequences were obtained from blood. The sequence came from a person aged 18 to 75 in good health. The chain is built from TRBV5-6 and TRBJ2-3; TRBD1 matches 9 bases. CDR3 residues: CASIRTGGTDTQYF. The CDR3 DNA follows: TGTGCCAGCATACGGACAGGGGGCACAGATACGCAGTATTTT.